Listed here are 32 T cell receptor beta chains from one sample, sequenced in a study of CD8 T cells in Susac syndrome (dated by TCRdb to about 2019). Preparation of the library involved the immunoSEQ multiplex PCR assay. RNA was extracted using the RNeasy kit, and roughly 0.5 to 1 ug of the RNA was reverse transcribed with random hexamers. TCRdb handled the public reads itself, with Q25 trimming in fastp and clone calling in MiXCR, and kept productive beta chains. Under each unique CDR3 protein, matching rows form one entry showing the most common genes and DNA. The sample table shows 130,000 or so distinct CDR3 sequences, and roughly 76% are seen once. The ten most abundant clones make up roughly 0.48% of the sample. The sample comprised CD8+ T cells from PBMCs. The receptors shown here come from a human donor with multiple sclerosis.

The chain combines TRBV2 with TRBJ1-1, with 8 bases lining up with TRBD1. CDR3 length: 14 amino acids. Germline-derived CDR1 and CDR2 are SNHLY and FYNNEI. The junction had 5 bases not matched to a gene; V was cut back by 7 bases and J by 1 base. The CDR3: CASKPGQENTEAFF. The CDR3, as DNA: TGTGCCAGCAAGCCGGGACAGGAGAACACTGAAGCTTTCTTT.

The chain uses TRBV4-3 and TRBJ2-1, with 8 bases that match TRBD2. The V gene end was trimmed by 1 base and the J gene end by 8 bases; junction bases not matched to a gene: 13. The germline CDR1 and CDR2 sequences are LGHNA and YSLEER. The CDR3 extends over 17 amino acids. CDR3 loop: CASSQGAPGGVLDEQFF. Written as DNA, the CDR3 is TGCGCCAGCAGCCAAGGGGCGCCCGGGGGGGTCTTAGATGAGCAGTTCTTC.

The chain carries TRBV7-2 and TRBJ1-1, with D perhaps TRBD1 (6 bases). This CDR3 has 16 residues. Germline V gives CDR1 SGHTA, CDR2 FQGNSA. V was trimmed by 1 base and J by 0 bases, leaving 12 bases between them. The CDR3 is CASSLVDHRVNTEAFF. CDR3 nucleotides: TGTGCCAGCAGCTTAGTTGACCACAGGGTGAACACTGAAGCTTTCTTT.

The chain combines TRBV7-9 with TRBJ1-2; TRBD1 aligns across 7 bases. The ends lost 4 bases at V and 6 bases at J; junction bases unmatched: 11. The CDR3 covers 15 residues. CDR1 SEHNR and CDR2 FQNEAQ come from the germline V gene (reference sequence). CDR3 nucleotides: TGTGCCAGCAGCTCCGGCCCGACAGGGTTTCATGGCTACACCTTC. It specifies CASSSGPTGFHGYTF.

V is TRBV7-6 and J is TRBJ1-5; 7 nucleotides align to TRBD1. Germline values: CDR1 SGHVS, CDR2 FNYEAQ. The CDR3 has 14 amino acids. V lost 5 bases to trimming and J lost 7 bases; unmatched junction nucleotides: 8. The CDR3 nucleotides read TGTGCCAGCAGCCGCGACAGGGCCAAACAGCCCCAGCATTTT. Protein product: CASSRDRAKQPQHF.

The chain links TRBV6-5 to TRBJ1-2; unclear D gene. With 5 bases removed from V and 8 bases from J, the gap between germline ends came to 15 bases. From germline, CDR1 is MNHEY and CDR2 SVGAGI. The CDR3 runs to 13 residues. CDR3 DNA sequence: TGTGCCAGCAGTATTTCGTATCTGGCCGGCTACACCTTC. The encoded protein is CASSISYLAGYTF.

J is TRBJ1-3 and V is TRBV18; possible D gene TRBD1, 5 bases. V lost 5 bases to trimming and J lost 7 bases, with 15 bases between them. Per the germline V gene, CDR1 is KGHSH and CDR2 is LQKENI. There are 14 residues in the CDR3. The chain's CDR3 is CASSDEGYPNTIYF. The DNA for the CDR3 is TGTGCCAGCTCAGATGAGGGGTACCCGAACACCATATATTTT.

This rearrangement joins TRBV10-2 to TRBJ1-2, with 8 bases lining up with TRBD1. V was clipped by 0 bases and J by 8 bases; unmatched bases: 11. Germline-derived CDR1 and CDR2 are WSHSY and SAAADI. The CDR3 extends over 16 amino acids. CDR3 amino acids: CASSESSRSGGAGYTF. As DNA, the CDR3 is TGCGCCAGCAGTGAGTCAAGCAGGTCAGGGGGCGCGGGCTACACCTTC.

This chain joins TRBV4-3 and TRBJ2-2; TRBD1 aligns across 8 bases. J was trimmed by 4 bases and V by 4 bases; bases with no gene match: 8. This CDR3 has 16 residues. The germline CDR1 and CDR2 sequences are LGHNA and YSLEER. In DNA form, the CDR3 reads TGCGCCAGCAGCCGAGTGGACAGGGATGTCACCGGGGAGCTGTTTTTT. Its translation: CASSRVDRDVTGELFF.

The rearrangement uses TRBV12-3 or TRBV12-4 and TRBJ2-2; D tentatively fits TRBD1 or TRBD2 (6 bases each). This CDR3 contains 14 residues. The V end was cut by 8 bases, the J end by 3 bases, with 13 bases between. The CDR3 coding sequence is TGTGCCAGCGGGAGTGGGGGGCACACCGGGGAGCTGTTTTTT. As protein: CASGSGGHTGELFF.

V and J are TRBV19 and TRBJ1-1; 7 bases fit TRBD1. Germline V gene data show CDR1 as LNHDA and CDR2 as SQIVND (reference sequence). With 4 bases clipped from V and 4 bases from J, the junction kept 6 bases outside the gene matches. The CDR3 extends over 14 amino acids. The CDR3 reads CASSTRQGRTEAFF. DNA of the CDR3: TGTGCCAGTAGTACTCGACAGGGCCGCACTGAAGCTTTCTTT.

The chain is built from TRBV2 and TRBJ1-2; D is unresolved. V lost 2 bases, J lost 2 bases, and 12 bases lay in between. CDR1 and CDR2 (germline): SNHLY, FYNNEI. This CDR3 is built from 15 residues. The CDR3 DNA reads TGTGCCAGCAGTGAATATCAGGCTTCAAACTATGGCTACACCTTC. Translation: CASSEYQASNYGYTF.

This clonotype was recorded once. This chain uses TRBV7-9 with TRBJ2-1, with D perhaps TRBD2 (5 bases). V was shortened by 2 bases and J by 4 bases, with 18 bases between the two germline ends. This CDR3 has 17 amino acids. The germline CDR1 and CDR2 sequences are SEHNR and FQNEAQ (reference sequence). The CDR3 reads CASSLSRGVTPYNEQFF. CDR3 DNA: TGTGCCAGCAGCTTATCCCGGGGAGTGACCCCATACAATGAGCAGTTCTTC.

V usage is TRBV5-8 and J usage is TRBJ2-3, with 7 bases that match TRBD1. With 4 bases clipped from V and 1 base from J, the junction kept 12 bases outside the gene matches. Germline CDR1 and CDR2: SGHTS and YDEGEE. The CDR3 covers 17 residues. The CDR3 loop is CASSHLDRVFGTDTQYF. CDR3 nucleotides: TGTGCCAGCAGCCATCTCGACAGGGTTTTCGGCACAGATACGCAGTATTTT.

The chain links TRBV4-3 to TRBJ2-1; weak D call: TRBD2 (5 bases). The CDR3 consists of 18 residues. V lost 0 bases and J 9 bases, leaving 24 bases between the germline ends. Per germline, CDR1 LGHNA and CDR2 YSLEER. The CDR3 protein is CASSQEGDFPTRYGEQFF. The DNA for the CDR3 is TGCGCCAGCAGCCAAGAGGGAGACTTCCCAACAAGATACGGTGAGCAGTTCTTC.

This clonotype has only one observation. This rearrangement joins TRBV2 to TRBJ2-1; D not certain. Per germline, CDR1 SNHLY and CDR2 FYNNEI. The CDR3 covers 15 residues. With 3 bases removed from V and 0 bases from J, the gap between germline ends came to 9 bases. CDR3 in amino acids: CASSDETSSYNEQFF. The CDR3 DNA follows: TGTGCCAGCAGTGACGAGACGAGCTCCTACAATGAGCAGTTCTTC.

The V and J genes are TRBV6-2 or TRBV6-3 and TRBJ2-7; D may be TRBD1 (6 bases). Trimming took off 2 bases at V and 5 bases at J, with 16 bases between the two ends. The CDR3 has 15 amino acids. Germline loops: CDR1 MNHEY, CDR2 SVGEGT. CDR3 nucleotides: TGTGCCAGCAGTTACGGGGCAGGGGACGTCGACGAGCAGTACGTC. Translating gives CASSYGAGDVDEQYV.

The chain joins TRBV2 to TRBJ2-7; TRBD1 is a possible D gene (6 bases). CDR1 is SNHLY, CDR2 FYNNEI, per germline. Trimming left V 4 bases short and J 1 base short, with 11 bases between. This CDR3 has 14 residues. The CDR3 region is CASSVHQGSYEQYF. In DNA form, the CDR3 reads TGTGCCAGCAGTGTCCATCAGGGGTCCTACGAGCAGTACTTC.

V and J are TRBV19 and TRBJ1-1; D might be TRBD1 (5 bases). The germline V and J ends were trimmed by 6 bases and 0 bases, with 17 bases remaining between them. The germline V gene has CDR1 LNHDA and CDR2 SQIVND (reference sequence). The CDR3 sequence is 16 residues long. CDR3 coding DNA: TGTGCCAGTAGCCCAGGGTTTCTCTACATGAACACTGAAGCTTTCTTT. Encoded protein: CASSPGFLYMNTEAFF.

Regarding this clonotype: The CDR3 does not close with the conserved phenylalanine or tryptophan, likely indicating a read error. The chain uses TRBV19 and TRBJ1-1, with no clear D. The CDR3 length is 12 residues. Germline V gene sequence: CDR1 LNHDA, CDR2 SQIVND (reference sequence). Trimming took off 6 bases at V and 5 bases at J, with 10 bases between the two ends. The CDR3 DNA follows: TGTGCCAGTAGGCTGTGGGGAACTGAAGCTTTCTCT. Its translation is CASRLWGTEAFS.

The chain is built from TRBV19 and TRBJ1-5, with D unclear. The germline V and J ends were trimmed by 0 bases and 6 bases, with 6 bases remaining between them. CDR3 length equals 13 residues. Germline CDR1 and CDR2: LNHDA and SQIVND (reference sequence). The CDR3 is CASSIESGQPQHF. CDR3 in DNA: TGTGCCAGTAGTATAGAGTCGGGTCAGCCCCAGCATTTT.

The gene calls are TRBV2 and TRBJ2-1; D not resolved. This CDR3 has 16 amino acids. V was pared by 3 bases and J by 1 base, with 13 bases between. CDR1 SNHLY and CDR2 FYNNEI come from the germline V gene. The CDR3 loop reads CASSDGAALSYNEQFF. Here the CDR3 DNA reads TGTGCCAGCAGTGATGGTGCGGCTTTATCCTACAATGAGCAGTTCTTC.

The chain has TRBV6-1 and TRBJ2-1; perhaps TRBD2 as D (6 bases). This CDR3 is 16 amino acids long. The germline V and J ends were trimmed by 5 bases and 8 bases, with 22 bases remaining between them. In germline, CDR1 is MNHNS, CDR2 SASEGT. The DNA for the CDR3 is TGTGCCAGCAGTCCCTCCGTCGGGAGAGTTGTCCATGAGCAGTTCTTC. Its translation: CASSPSVGRVVHEQFF.

This chain joins TRBV27 and TRBJ1-1, with D maybe TRBD1 (5 bases). Germline V lookup: CDR1 MNHEY, CDR2 SMNVEV (reference sequence). The V end was cut by 5 bases, the J end by 0 bases, with 16 bases between. CDR3 length: 16 residues. Here the CDR3 reads CASSPRDGLMNTEAFF. CDR3 coding DNA: TGTGCCAGCAGTCCAAGGGACGGACTGATGAACACTGAAGCTTTCTTT.

The chain employs TRBV3-1 and TRBJ2-1; the D call may be TRBD1 or TRBD2 (5 bases each). The germline V and J ends were trimmed by 1 base and 8 bases, with 12 bases remaining between them. The CDR3 length is 14 residues. From germline, CDR1 is LGHDT and CDR2 YNNKEL (reference sequence). The CDR3 region has the DNA TGTGCCAGCAGCCAAGCTGGGACCCACGATGAGCAGTTCTTC. Its protein is CASSQAGTHDEQFF.

This chain joins TRBV19 and TRBJ1-6; D is possibly TRBD1 (5 bases). Trimming stripped 3 bases from V and 9 bases from J, with 15 bases between. The germline V gene encodes CDR1 LNHDA and CDR2 SQIVND (reference sequence). The CDR3 is made up of 15 amino acids. The CDR3 DNA sequence: TGTGCCAGTAGTATGGGACCGTCACCGGGTTCACCCCTCCACTTT. Its translation: CASSMGPSPGSPLHF.

In regard to this clonotype: Its ends do not fully match the called genes, so a read error is possible. The rearrangement links TRBV7-9 to TRBJ1-1, with D unresolved. CDR1 and CDR2 from the germline V gene are SEHNR and FQNEAQ (reference sequence). The CDR3 runs 13 residues. The CDR3 loop reads CVSSPPGSFVAFF. The DNA of the CDR3 is TGTGTCAGCAGCCCCCCGGGGTCATTCGTCGCTTTCTTT. Complete variable domain (other parts from reference TRBV7-9 and TRBJ1-1): DTGVSQNPRHKITKRGQNVTFRCDPISEHNRLYWYRQTLGQGPEFLTYFQNEAQLEKSRLLSDRFSAERPKGSFSTLEIQRTEQGDSAMYLCVSSPPGSFVAFFGQGTRLTVV.

This rearrangement joins TRBV7-9 to TRBJ2-1; possibly TRBD2 for D (5 bases). The germline V gene encodes CDR1 SEHNR and CDR2 FQNEAQ (reference sequence). This CDR3 spans 14 amino acids. The V and J ends lost 8 bases and 4 bases respectively, with 15 bases between them. CDR3 bases: TGTGCCAGCTCCCTAAGCGGTAGATACAATGAGCAGTTCTTC. This codes for CASSLSGRYNEQFF.

This clonotype came up a few times. The chain recombines TRBV7-2 with TRBJ2-1; D is ambiguous. In germline, CDR1 is SGHTA, CDR2 FQGNSA. V was trimmed by 5 bases and J by 0 bases, leaving 5 bases between them. The CDR3 loop spans 13 amino acids. The CDR3: CASSASSYNEQFF. The DNA for the CDR3 is TGTGCCAGCAGCGCGAGCTCCTACAATGAGCAGTTCTTC.

This clonotype has more than one count but fewer than ten. The CDR3 nucleotides are TGTGCCAGCAGCTTAGGCCCCAGCGAGTACTCCTATGGCTACACCTTC. It is translated as CASSLGPSEYSYGYTF. This sequence joins TRBV11-2 and TRBJ1-2, with D unresolved. There are 16 residues in the CDR3. Per the germline V gene, CDR1 is SGHAT and CDR2 is FQNNGV. The V gene lost 1 base and the J gene lost 4 bases, with 16 bases spanning the gap.

Only a few counts were recorded for this clonotype. The rearrangement links TRBV28 to TRBJ2-3, with 14 bases identical to TRBD2. The CDR3 covers 12 residues. With V trimmed by 6 bases and J by 13 bases, 3 bases remained unmatched. Germline lookup yields CDR1 MDHEN and CDR2 SYDVKM. The CDR3 reads CASSPGLAGEYF. As DNA, the CDR3 is TGTGCCAGCAGCCCGGGACTAGCGGGAGAGTATTTT.

The chain employs TRBV12-3 or TRBV12-4 and TRBJ2-3; 9 nucleotides line up with TRBD2. With V trimmed by 10 bases and J by 2 bases, 4 bases remained unmatched. This CDR3 region has 13 residues. The CDR3: CATGTSPTDTQYF. The CDR3 nucleotides are TGTGCCACGGGGACTAGCCCCACAGATACGCAGTATTTT.